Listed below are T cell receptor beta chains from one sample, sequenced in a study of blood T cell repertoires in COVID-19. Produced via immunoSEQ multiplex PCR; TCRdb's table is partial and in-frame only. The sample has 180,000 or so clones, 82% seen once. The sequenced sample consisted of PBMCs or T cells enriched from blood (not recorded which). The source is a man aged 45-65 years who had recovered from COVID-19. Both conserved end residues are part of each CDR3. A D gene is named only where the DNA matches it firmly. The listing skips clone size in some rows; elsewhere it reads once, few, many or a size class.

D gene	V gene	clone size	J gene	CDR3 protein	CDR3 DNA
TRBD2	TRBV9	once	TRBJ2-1	CASSVVGLAGTEQFF	TGTGCCAGCAGCGTAGTGGGGCTAGCGGGCACTGAGCAGTTCTTC
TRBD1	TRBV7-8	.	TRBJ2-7	CASSLGGTGIWHDEQYF	TGTGCCAGCAGCTTAGGAGGGACAGGGATATGGCACGACGAGCAGTACTTC
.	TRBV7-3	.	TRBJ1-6	CASSLGPYNSPLHF	TGTGCCAGCAGCTTAGGGCCCTATAATTCACCCCTCCACTTT
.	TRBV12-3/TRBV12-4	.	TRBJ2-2	CASSSQITGELFF	TGTGCCAGCAGTTCTCAGATTACCGGGGAGCTGTTTTTT
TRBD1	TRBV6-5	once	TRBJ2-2	CASSRRGSGELFF	TGTGCCAGCAGCCGCAGGGGGTCCGGGGAGCTGTTTTTT
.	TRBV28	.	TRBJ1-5	CASKEEQWRGDQPQHF	TGTGCCAGCAAAGAAGAGCAGTGGCGCGGTGATCAGCCCCAGCATTTT
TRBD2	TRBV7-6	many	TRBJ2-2	CASSSGGGPTGELFF	TGTGCCAGCAGCTCCGGGGGGGGTCCAACCGGGGAGCTGTTTTTT
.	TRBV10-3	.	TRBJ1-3	CAISALGVGNTIYF	TGTGCCATCAGTGCGCTCGGGGTCGGAAACACCATATATTTT
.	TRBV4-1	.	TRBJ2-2	CASSPPGGTVNTGELFF	TGCGCCAGCAGCCCCCCCGGGGGAACGGTAAACACCGGGGAGCTGTTTTTT
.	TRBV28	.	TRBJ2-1	CASSLPQLHNEQFF	TGTGCCAGCAGTTTACCCCAGTTACACAATGAGCAGTTCTTC